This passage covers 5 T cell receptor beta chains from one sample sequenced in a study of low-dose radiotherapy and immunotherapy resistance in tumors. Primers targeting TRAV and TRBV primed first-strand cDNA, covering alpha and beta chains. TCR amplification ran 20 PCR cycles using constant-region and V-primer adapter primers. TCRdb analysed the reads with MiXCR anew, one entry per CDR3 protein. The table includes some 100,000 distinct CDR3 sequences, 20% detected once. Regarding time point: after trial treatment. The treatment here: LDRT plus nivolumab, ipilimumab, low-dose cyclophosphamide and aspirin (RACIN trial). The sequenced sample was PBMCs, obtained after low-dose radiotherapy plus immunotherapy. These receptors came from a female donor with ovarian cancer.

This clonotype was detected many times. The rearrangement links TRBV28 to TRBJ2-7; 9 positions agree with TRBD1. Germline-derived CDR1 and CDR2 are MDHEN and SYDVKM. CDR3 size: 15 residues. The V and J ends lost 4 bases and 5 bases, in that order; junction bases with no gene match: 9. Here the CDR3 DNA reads TGTGCCAGCAGTTCCTCCGGGACAGGGCACAACGAGCAGTACTTC. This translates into CASSSSGTGHNEQYF. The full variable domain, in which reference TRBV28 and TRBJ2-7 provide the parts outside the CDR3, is DVKVTQSSRYLVKRTGEKVFLECVQDMDHENMFWYRQDPGLGLRLIYFSYDVKMKEKGDIPEGYSVSREKKERFSLILESASTNQTSMYLCASSSSGTGHNEQYFGPGTRLTVT.

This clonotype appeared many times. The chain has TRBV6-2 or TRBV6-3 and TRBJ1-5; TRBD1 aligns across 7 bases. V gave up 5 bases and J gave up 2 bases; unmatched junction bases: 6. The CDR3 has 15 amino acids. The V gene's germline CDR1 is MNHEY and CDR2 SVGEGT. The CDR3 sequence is CASSEHTGGNQPQHF. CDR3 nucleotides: TGTGCCAGCAGTGAACACACAGGGGGCAATCAGCCCCAGCATTTT.

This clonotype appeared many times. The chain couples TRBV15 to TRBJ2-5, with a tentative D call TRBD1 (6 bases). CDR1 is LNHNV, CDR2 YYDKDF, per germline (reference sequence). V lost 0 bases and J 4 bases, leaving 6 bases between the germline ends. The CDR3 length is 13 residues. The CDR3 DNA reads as TGTGCCACCAGCAGAGACAGGGGAGAGACCCAGTACTTC. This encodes CATSRDRGETQYF.

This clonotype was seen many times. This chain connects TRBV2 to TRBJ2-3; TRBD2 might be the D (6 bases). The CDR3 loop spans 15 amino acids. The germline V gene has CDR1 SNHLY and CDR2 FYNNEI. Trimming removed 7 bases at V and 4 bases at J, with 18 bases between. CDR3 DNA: TGTGCCAGCACCACCTTGGGGGGTGGCGCAGATACGCAGTATTTT. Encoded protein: CASTTLGGGADTQYF.

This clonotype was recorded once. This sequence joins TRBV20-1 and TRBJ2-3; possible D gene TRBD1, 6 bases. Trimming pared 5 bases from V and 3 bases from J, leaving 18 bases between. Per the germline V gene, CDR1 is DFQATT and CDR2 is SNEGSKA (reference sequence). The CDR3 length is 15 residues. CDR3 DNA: TGCAGTGCTGATACCGGGGCAGGGGAAACAGATACGCAGTATTTT. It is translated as CSADTGAGETDTQYF.